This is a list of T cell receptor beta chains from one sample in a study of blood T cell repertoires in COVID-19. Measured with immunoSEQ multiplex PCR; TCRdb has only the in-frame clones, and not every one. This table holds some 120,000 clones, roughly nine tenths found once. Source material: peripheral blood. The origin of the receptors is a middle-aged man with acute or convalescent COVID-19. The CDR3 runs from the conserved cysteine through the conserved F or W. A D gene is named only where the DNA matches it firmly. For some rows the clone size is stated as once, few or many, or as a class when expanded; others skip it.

DNA: TGTGCCAGCAGCTTAGACCAGGGGGGTATCACTGAGCAGTTCTTC
CDR3: CASSLDQGGITEQFF
D: -
size: -
J: TRBJ2-1
length: 15
V: TRBV7-6

DNA: TGCGCCAGCAGCCTTTTCTCAGGGGGTACTTTTGAAAAACTGTTTTTT
CDR3: CASSLFSGGTFEKLFF
D: TRBD1
size: -
J: TRBJ1-4
length: 16
V: TRBV5-1

DNA: TGTGCCAGCAGCTTAGACTGGGCACGCACAGATACGCAGTATTTT
CDR3: CASSLDWARTDTQYF
D: -
size: -
J: TRBJ2-3
length: 15
V: TRBV11-2

DNA: TGTGCCAGCAGCCCGCGAATCGGGGGAATAACGGGTGGCTACACCTTC
CDR3: CASSPRIGGITGGYTF
D: -
size: -
J: TRBJ1-2
length: 16
V: TRBV14

DNA: TGTGCCAGCTCCCGGGGACTAGCGGGAGGGAGCGAGCAGTACTTC
CDR3: CASSRGLAGGSEQYF
D: TRBD2
size: -
J: TRBJ2-7
length: 15
V: TRBV2

DNA: TGTGCCAGCAGCGTATTAGGGGGACGCGATACGCAGTATTTT
CDR3: CASSVLGGRDTQYF
D: -
size: -
J: TRBJ2-3
length: 14
V: TRBV9

DNA: TGTGCCAGCAGCGGGACTAGCGGGGCCAAAAACATTCAGTACTTC
CDR3: CASSGTSGAKNIQYF
D: TRBD2
size: few
J: TRBJ2-4
length: 15
V: TRBV6-5

DNA: TGTGCCTCCCAAAGTCTCTACCCCAATAATGGCTACACCTTC
CDR3: CASQSLYPNNGYTF
D: -
size: -
J: TRBJ1-2
length: 14
V: TRBV30

DNA: TGCGCCAGCAGCCCGACAGCTTATGGCTACACCTTC
CDR3: CASSPTAYGYTF
D: -
size: once
J: TRBJ1-2
length: 12
V: TRBV5-1

DNA: TGTGCCTGGCATGACAGGGGGTTTGGGGCTTTCTTT
CDR3: CAWHDRGFGAFF
D: TRBD1
size: -
J: TRBJ1-1
length: 12
V: TRBV30

DNA: TGTGCCAGCAGTTATCGCGGACAAAATAGCAATCAGCCCCAGCATTTT
CDR3: CASSYRGQNSNQPQHF
D: -
size: -
J: TRBJ1-5
length: 16
V: TRBV6-6

DNA: TGTGCCAGCAGCCTTCAAAACGGGGGGCTCTGGGTGCACGAGCAGTACTTC
CDR3: CASSLQNGGLWVHEQYF
D: -
size: once
J: TRBJ2-7
length: 17
V: TRBV7-8

DNA: TGTGCTAGTGCCCCCGGACAGGGGGATAGGGGCTACACCTTC
CDR3: CASAPGQGDRGYTF
D: TRBD1
size: few
J: TRBJ1-2
length: 14
V: TRBV12-5

DNA: TGCGCCAGCAGCTTGGGGACAGAGAACACTGAAGCTTTCTTT
CDR3: CASSLGTENTEAFF
D: -
size: -
J: TRBJ1-1
length: 14
V: TRBV5-1

DNA: TGTGCCAGCAGTTTAAACAGGGCTTACGGAAACACCATATATTTT
CDR3: CASSLNRAYGNTIYF
D: -
size: once
J: TRBJ1-3
length: 15
V: TRBV27

DNA: TGTGCCATCGATGTGGACAGGGCCACCTACGAGCAGTACTTC
CDR3: CAIDVDRATYEQYF
D: TRBD1
size: -
J: TRBJ2-7
length: 14
V: TRBV10-3

DNA: TGTGCCAGCAGTGAAGAGGCAGGGGTAAGGGCGTTTTTT
CDR3: CASSEEAGVRAFF
D: -
size: -
J: TRBJ1-4
length: 13
V: TRBV6-1

DNA: TGTGCCAGTAGTGCAGGGATCGATGAGCAGTTCTTC
CDR3: CASSAGIDEQFF
D: -
size: -
J: TRBJ2-1
length: 12
V: TRBV19

DNA: TGCGCCAGCAGCCGCCTGGACAGATACACTGAAGCTTTCTTT
CDR3: CASSRLDRYTEAFF
D: -
size: -
J: TRBJ1-1
length: 14
V: TRBV5-1

DNA: TGTGCCAGCAGTTACTCTAGGAACACTGAAGCTTTCTTT
CDR3: CASSYSRNTEAFF
D: -
size: -
J: TRBJ1-1
length: 13
V: TRBV6-2/TRBV6-3

DNA: TGTGCCAGCAGTACGGACAGTGAAAAACTGTTTTTT
CDR3: CASSTDSEKLFF
D: -
size: -
J: TRBJ1-4
length: 12
V: TRBV12-3/TRBV12-4

DNA: TGTGCCAGCAGCTTATCTGGGCCGGGGGGTCATGAGCAGTTCTTC
CDR3: CASSLSGPGGHEQFF
D: TRBD2
size: -
J: TRBJ2-1
length: 15
V: TRBV7-8

DNA: TGCGCCAGCCGACGGGCGGGGTCTTACAATGAGCAGTTCTTC
CDR3: CASRRAGSYNEQFF
D: -
size: -
J: TRBJ2-1
length: 14
V: TRBV5-1

DNA: TGTGCCAGCAGCCCCCCGACAGGGGCCACAGATACGCAGTATTTT
CDR3: CASSPPTGATDTQYF
D: TRBD1
size: -
J: TRBJ2-3
length: 15
V: TRBV7-9

DNA: TGTGCCACCAGCAGGGCCGCTAGCGCCAGCTCCTACGAGCAGTACTTC
CDR3: CATSRAASASSYEQYF
D: -
size: few
J: TRBJ2-7
length: 16
V: TRBV15

DNA: TGTGCCAGCAGCTTAGGGGGAGATTATCAGCCCCAGCATTTT
CDR3: CASSLGGDYQPQHF
D: -
size: -
J: TRBJ1-5
length: 14
V: TRBV7-8

DNA: TGCGCCAGCAGCTCTGGGACAGGGACCGAGCAGTACTTC
CDR3: CASSSGTGTEQYF
D: TRBD1
size: -
J: TRBJ2-7
length: 13
V: TRBV5-1

DNA: TGTGCCAGCAGCCGGACTGGGGGGGAGACCCAGTACTTC
CDR3: CASSRTGGETQYF
D: -
size: -
J: TRBJ2-5
length: 13
V: TRBV5-6

DNA: TGCAGCGTTCGACAGGGTGATCGTGCTGAAGCTTTCTTT
CDR3: CSVRQGDRAEAFF
D: TRBD1
size: -
J: TRBJ1-1
length: 13
V: TRBV29-1

DNA: TGTGCCAGCAGCTTAGCAGGGGGGAGGGTGGATAATGAGCAGTTCTTC
CDR3: CASSLAGGRVDNEQFF
D: -
size: -
J: TRBJ2-1
length: 16
V: TRBV7-9

DNA: TGTGCCACCAGCAGCTCGTACATTCGCGAGCAGTACTTC
CDR3: CATSSSYIREQYF
D: -
size: -
J: TRBJ2-7
length: 13
V: TRBV15

DNA: TGTGCCAGCAGTGACGTCTCCGGGACAGGGGGAAATTCACCCCTCCACTTT
CDR3: CASSDVSGTGGNSPLHF
D: TRBD1
size: -
J: TRBJ1-6
length: 17
V: TRBV6-1

DNA: TGTGCCAGCAGCTTAGAGGGCAGGGGGCTTGATGAAGCTTTCTTT
CDR3: CASSLEGRGLDEAFF
D: TRBD1
size: -
J: TRBJ1-1
length: 15
V: TRBV7-2

DNA: TGTGCCAGCAGCCTACCCGGGGGTCCTTATGGCTACACCTTC
CDR3: CASSLPGGPYGYTF
D: -
size: few
J: TRBJ1-2
length: 14
V: TRBV5-4

DNA: TGTGCCAGCAGCTTCTCACTAGCGGGGTTTAATGAGCAGTACTTC
CDR3: CASSFSLAGFNEQYF
D: TRBD2
size: once
J: TRBJ2-7
length: 15
V: TRBV7-9

DNA: TGTGCCAGCAGCTTTTTATCGGCTAATGAAAAACTGTTTTTT
CDR3: CASSFLSANEKLFF
D: -
size: -
J: TRBJ1-4
length: 14
V: TRBV7-9

DNA: TGCGCCAGCAGCCAGGGACACAAGTATCAGCCCCAGCATTTT
CDR3: CASSQGHKYQPQHF
D: -
size: -
J: TRBJ1-5
length: 14
V: TRBV4-3

DNA: TGTGCCAGCAGCTTAGACTGGCAGGGGGCTCGTGGCTACACCTTC
CDR3: CASSLDWQGARGYTF
D: TRBD1
size: once
J: TRBJ1-2
length: 15
V: TRBV7-2

DNA: TGTGCCAGTAGTACTCGGACAGGGGGTTACGAGCAGTACTTC
CDR3: CASSTRTGGYEQYF
D: TRBD1
size: -
J: TRBJ2-7
length: 14
V: TRBV19

DNA: TGTGCCAGCAGTGAAGTCCCCAGGGCGGTGAGCACTGAAGCTTTCTTT
CDR3: CASSEVPRAVSTEAFF
D: -
size: -
J: TRBJ1-1
length: 16
V: TRBV6-1

DNA: TGTGCCAGCAGCTTGAGACTAGCGGGTTACAATGAGCAGTTCTTC
CDR3: CASSLRLAGYNEQFF
D: TRBD2
size: -
J: TRBJ2-1
length: 15
V: TRBV5-4

DNA: TGTGCCAGCAGCCTCCGGCAGCGGGAGTACAATGAGCAGTTCTTC
CDR3: CASSLRQREYNEQFF
D: TRBD2
size: -
J: TRBJ2-1
length: 15
V: TRBV5-5

DNA: TGTGCCAGCAGTACTTGGGACAGCCTGAACACTGAAGCTTTCTTT
CDR3: CASSTWDSLNTEAFF
D: TRBD1
size: many
J: TRBJ1-1
length: 15
V: TRBV6-6

DNA: TGCGCCAGCAGCTTGTTGGGACAGAGACCTTATGGCTACACCTTC
CDR3: CASSLLGQRPYGYTF
D: TRBD1
size: -
J: TRBJ1-2
length: 15
V: TRBV5-1

DNA: TGTGCCAGTAGTATAGCGCGGAACTCCTACAATGAGCAGTTCTTC
CDR3: CASSIARNSYNEQFF
D: -
size: -
J: TRBJ2-1
length: 15
V: TRBV19

DNA: TGTGCCAGCAGCCTATCGACAGGGGAGGGTTACGAGCAGTACTTC
CDR3: CASSLSTGEGYEQYF
D: -
size: -
J: TRBJ2-7
length: 15
V: TRBV6-5

DNA: TGTGCCAGCTCCGGGTCACTAGCGCGGGCAAGCTCCTACGAGCAGTACTTC
CDR3: CASSGSLARASSYEQYF
D: TRBD2
size: -
J: TRBJ2-7
length: 17
V: TRBV28

DNA: TGTGCCAGCAGCCAAGCAGAATCCGAGCAGTTCTTC
CDR3: CASSQAESEQFF
D: -
size: -
J: TRBJ2-1
length: 12
V: TRBV3-1/TRBV3-2

DNA: TGTGCCAGCTCACCACTCGGAAAGGGAGTGTACCAAGAGACCCAGTACTTC
CDR3: CASSPLGKGVYQETQYF
D: -
size: once
J: TRBJ2-5
length: 17
V: TRBV18

DNA: TGTGCCAGCAGCCCCAGGAGACCGACGACAGTAGCCTCCTATAATTCACCCCTCCACTTT
CDR3: CASSPRRPTTVASYNSPLHF
D: -
size: -
J: TRBJ1-6
length: 20
V: TRBV7-8

DNA: TGTGCCTGGAGTGTAGGGGACTCTGGAAACACCATATATTTT
CDR3: CAWSVGDSGNTIYF
D: -
size: -
J: TRBJ1-3
length: 14
V: TRBV30

DNA: TGTGCCAGCAGTCCGGGGGGGGGATTGAACACTGAAGCTTTCTTT
CDR3: CASSPGGGLNTEAFF
D: -
size: -
J: TRBJ1-1
length: 15
V: TRBV11-2

DNA: TGTGCCAGCAGCCATGGGACAGGGAGTAATGAAAAACTGTTTTTT
CDR3: CASSHGTGSNEKLFF
D: TRBD1
size: -
J: TRBJ1-4
length: 15
V: TRBV4-2